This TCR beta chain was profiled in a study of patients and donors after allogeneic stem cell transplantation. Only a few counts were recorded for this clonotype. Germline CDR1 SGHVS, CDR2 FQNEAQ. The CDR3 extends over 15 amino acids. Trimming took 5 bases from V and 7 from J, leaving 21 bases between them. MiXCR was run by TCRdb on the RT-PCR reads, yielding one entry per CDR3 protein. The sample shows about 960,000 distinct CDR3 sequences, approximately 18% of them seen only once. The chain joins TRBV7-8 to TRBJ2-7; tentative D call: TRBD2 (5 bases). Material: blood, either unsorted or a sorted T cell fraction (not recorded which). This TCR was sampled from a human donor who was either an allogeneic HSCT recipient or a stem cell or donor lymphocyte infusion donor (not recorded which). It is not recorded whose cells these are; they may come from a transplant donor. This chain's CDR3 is CASSPEGISSEEQYF. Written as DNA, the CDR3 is TGTGCCAGCAGCCCAGAGGGCATCTCCTCGGAAGAGCAGTACTTC.